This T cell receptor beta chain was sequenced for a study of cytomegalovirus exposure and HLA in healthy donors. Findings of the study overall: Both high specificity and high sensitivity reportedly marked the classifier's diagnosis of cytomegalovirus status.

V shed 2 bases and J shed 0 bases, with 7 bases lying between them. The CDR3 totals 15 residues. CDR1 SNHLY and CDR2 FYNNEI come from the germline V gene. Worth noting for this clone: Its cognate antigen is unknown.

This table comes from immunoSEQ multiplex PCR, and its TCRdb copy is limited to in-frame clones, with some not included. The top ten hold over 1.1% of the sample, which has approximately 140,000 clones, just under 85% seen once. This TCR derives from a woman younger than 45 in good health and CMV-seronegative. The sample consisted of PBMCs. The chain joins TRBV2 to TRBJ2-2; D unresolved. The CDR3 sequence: CASSEQYANTGELFF. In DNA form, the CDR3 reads TGTGCCAGCAGTGAACAGTACGCGAACACCGGGGAGCTGTTTTTT. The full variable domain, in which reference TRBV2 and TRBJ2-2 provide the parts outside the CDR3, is EPEVTQTPSHQVTQMGQEVILRCVPISNHLYFYWYRQILGQKVEFLVSFYNNEISEKSEIFDDQFSVERPDGSNFTLKIRSTKLEDSAMYFCASSEQYANTGELFFGEGSRLTVL.